The T cell receptor beta chain described here comes from a study of blood T cell repertoires in COVID-19. Study information: COVID-19 samples, acute and convalescent, were from the United States, Italy and Spain. PBMCs, B-cell-depleted T cells, or T cells provided the cDNA or gDNA that made up the material.

Authors' processing steps: Amplified reference gene primers provided the basis for estimating nucleated cell counts. The method was immunoSEQ multiplex PCR; TCRdb's version includes in-frame clones alone and lacks a portion of them. V, J and clone size reflect that table, while D and trimming were determined from the DNA. The repertoire holds around 63,000 clones, with approximately 79% as singletons. CDR3 size: 15 residues. Losses at the gene ends were 4 bases for V and 0 bases for J; bases not matched to a gene: 5. Germline loops: CDR1 LNHDA, CDR2 SQIVND (reference sequence). The TCR originated in a woman aged 70-85 years with acute or convalescent COVID-19. The chain uses TRBV19 and TRBJ1-1, with 7 positions matching TRBD1. Sequencing was performed on peripheral blood. The CDR3 region is CASSKPTGLNTEAFF. CDR3 sequence (DNA): TGTGCCAGTAGTAAGCCGACAGGGTTGAACACTGAAGCTTTCTTT.